Below, 21 T cell receptor beta chains from the same sample are listed, as sequenced in a study of technical replicates of blood from four donors. TCRdb keeps only in-frame clones here, not all; method: immunoSEQ multiplex PCR. The sample has 95,000 or so clones; roughly 95% are singletons. Sequencing was done on a sample of T cells isolated from PBMCs. The receptors originated from a human donor in good health.

This rearrangement joins TRBV2 to TRBJ2-5, with TRBD2 matching over 9 bases. This CDR3 comprises 15 residues. Germline V gives CDR1 SNHLY, CDR2 FYNNEI. The V segment lost 6 bases and the J segment 5 bases; nucleotides outside the gene matches: 10. The DNA of the CDR3 is TGTGCCAGCAGACTAATTAAGACTAGCGGTGAGACCCAGTACTTC. Protein: CASRLIKTSGETQYF.

The J gene is TRBJ2-2, the V gene TRBV27; a weak D match, TRBD2 (5 bases). Germline assignment: CDR1 MNHEY and CDR2 SMNVEV (reference sequence). CDR3 length: 14 amino acids. Deletions cut 7 bases from V and 1 base from J, with 10 bases between. The CDR3 reads CASKGGGNTGELFF. The CDR3 DNA is TGTGCCAGCAAGGGCGGAGGGAACACCGGGGAGCTGTTTTTT.

This clone was counted once. The chain combines TRBV9 with TRBJ1-1; a possible D gene is TRBD1 (6 bases). Germline V CDR1 and CDR2: SGDLS, YYNGEE. The CDR3 runs to 17 residues. V dropped 0 bases and J dropped 1 base, with 16 bases sitting between them. The CDR3 loop is CASSVEGEGLGNTEAFF. The CDR3, as DNA: TGTGCCAGCAGCGTAGAGGGGGAGGGGTTGGGGAACACTGAAGCTTTCTTT.

This chain uses TRBV10-1 with TRBJ2-3, with D possibly being TRBD1 (6 bases). Trimming shortened V by 3 bases and J by 4 bases, and 14 bases separated the two germline ends. From germline, CDR1 is WNHNN and CDR2 SYGVQD (reference sequence). The CDR3 contains 15 residues. CDR3 amino acids: CASSETRDKSDTQYF. In nucleotides, the CDR3 is TGCGCCAGCAGTGAAACCCGGGACAAATCAGATACGCAGTATTTT.

The V call is TRBV5-1, the J call TRBJ2-4, with D perhaps matching TRBD1 (6 bases). CDR1 SGHRS and CDR2 YFSETQ come from the germline V gene. There are 14 residues in the CDR3. Trimming removed 8 bases from V and 0 bases from J, with 12 bases in between. The CDR3 bases are TGCGCCAGTCTGGACAGTACAGCCAAAAACATTCAGTACTTC. Protein: CASLDSTAKNIQYF.

This rearrangement joins TRBV27 to TRBJ1-1, with D possibly matching TRBD1 (5 bases). The V gene lost 3 bases and the J gene lost 0 bases, with 11 bases spanning the gap. Germline CDR1 and CDR2: MNHEY and SMNVEV (reference sequence). CDR3 length equals 15 residues. DNA of the CDR3: TGTGCCAGCAGTTTCCAGGCAGGGATGAACACTGAAGCTTTCTTT. Amino acid sequence: CASSFQAGMNTEAFF.

The count of this clone is one. The chain is built from TRBV7-9 and TRBJ1-1, with a tentative D call TRBD1 (5 bases). V was cut by 6 bases and J by 0 bases, with 23 bases left in between. This CDR3 spans 18 amino acids. The germline CDR1 and CDR2 sequences are SEHNR and FQNEAQ (reference sequence). For the CDR3, the DNA is TGTGCCAGCAGTTACGGGGGAGACAGTCTCAAAATGAACACTGAAGCTTTCTTT. Its protein product is CASSYGGDSLKMNTEAFF.

This chain uses TRBV30 with TRBJ1-6; D gene unclear. V lost 5 bases and J 6 bases, leaving 14 bases between the germline ends. The germline V gene encodes CDR1 GTSNPN and CDR2 SVGIG (reference sequence). This CDR3 spans 14 amino acids. The CDR3 DNA sequence: TGTGCCTGGCGTTTTCTAGGCGGTAATTCACCCCTCCACTTT. Translating it yields CAWRFLGGNSPLHF.

The J gene is TRBJ2-5, the V gene TRBV27, with D perhaps matching TRBD1 (6 bases). This CDR3 is 13 amino acids long. Germline CDR1 is MNHEY and CDR2 is SMNVEV (reference sequence). V was cut by 4 bases and J by 5 bases, with 11 bases left in between. CDR3 amino acids: CASSYRVRETQYF. For the CDR3, the DNA is TGTGCCAGCAGTTACAGGGTTAGGGAGACCCAGTACTTC.

The chain couples TRBV16 to TRBJ2-7, with TRBD2 identical over 15 bases. From germline, CDR1 is KGHSY and CDR2 FQNENV. The CDR3 length is 16 residues. J was trimmed by 4 bases and V by 6 bases; bases with no gene match: 7. CDR3: CASSRGLAGGAYEQYF. The CDR3 nucleotides are TGTGCCAGCAGTCGTGGACTAGCGGGAGGGGCGTACGAGCAGTACTTC. Together with reference TRBV16 and TRBJ2-7, the CDR3 gives the full variable domain: GEEVAQTPKHLVRGEGQKAKLYCAPIKGHSYVFWYQQVLKNEFKFLISFQNENVFDETGMPKERFSAKCLPNSPCSLEIQATKLEDSAVYFCASSRGLAGGAYEQYFGPGTRLTVT.

V gene TRBV9 combines with J gene TRBJ1-1, with 8 bases identical to TRBD1. Germline loops: CDR1 SGDLS, CDR2 YYNGEE. Trimming at V came to 0 bases and at J to 4 bases, leaving 5 bases not matched to a gene. The CDR3 loop spans 15 amino acids. The CDR3 sequence is CASSVVQGASTEAFF. In DNA, the CDR3 is TGTGCCAGCAGCGTAGTTCAGGGGGCGAGCACTGAAGCTTTCTTT.

This clone occurred once. The chain couples TRBV5-6 to TRBJ2-7; 10 positions agree with TRBD1. In germline, CDR1 is SGHDT, CDR2 YYEEEE. This CDR3 is 13 amino acids long. J was trimmed by 5 bases and V by 2 bases; bases with no gene match: 1. The chain's CDR3 is CASSFGTGDEQYF. In DNA form, the CDR3 reads TGTGCCAGCAGCTTCGGGACAGGGGACGAGCAGTACTTC.

V usage is TRBV25-1 and J usage is TRBJ2-7; 9 nucleotides agree with TRBD1. CDR3 size: 16 residues. The V gene end was trimmed by 4 bases and the J gene end by 4 bases; junction bases not matched to a gene: 11. Germline V CDR1 and CDR2: MGHDK, SYGVNS. The CDR3 DNA reads as TGTGCCAGCAGTGCCCAGATTGGGACAGGGAAATACGAGCAGTACTTC. Translated, it gives CASSAQIGTGKYEQYF.

J is TRBJ1-1 and V is TRBV5-1; 8 positions match TRBD1. CDR1 SGHRS and CDR2 YFSETQ come from the germline V gene. There are 15 residues in the CDR3. V lost 4 bases and J lost 1; bases outside the gene matches: 6. The CDR3 loop reads CASSQQGAENTEAFF. CDR3 nucleotides: TGCGCCAGCAGCCAGCAGGGGGCTGAGAACACTGAAGCTTTCTTT.

The chain is built from TRBV13 and TRBJ2-7; D possibly corresponds to TRBD2 (5 bases). CDR1 is PRHDT and CDR2 is FYEKMQ in the germline V gene (reference sequence). The CDR3 is made up of 14 amino acids. Trimming removed 5 bases at V and 1 base at J, with 12 bases between. CDR3 coding DNA: TGTGCCAGCAGCGGCTCGCCGGGGTCCTACGAGCAGTACTTC. It yields the protein CASSGSPGSYEQYF. The variable domain in full, completed from reference TRBV13 and TRBJ2-7, reads AAGVIQSPRHLIKEKRETATLKCYPIPRHDTVYWYQQGPGQDPQFLISFYEKMQSDKGSIPDRFSAQQFSDYHSELNMSSLELGDSALYFCASSGSPGSYEQYFGPGTRLTVT.

This clone appeared a few times. The chain recombines TRBV27 with TRBJ1-1; no reliable D call. The CDR3 contains 13 residues. CDR1 and CDR2 from the germline V gene are MNHEY and SMNVEV (reference sequence). V was cut by 0 bases and J by 3 bases, with 5 bases left in between. In nucleotides, the CDR3 is TGTGCCAGCAGTTTATCCTTAGACACTGAAGCTTTCTTT. Amino acid sequence: CASSLSLDTEAFF.

The rearrangement uses TRBV28 and TRBJ1-1; the match to TRBD1 covers 9 bases. The length of the CDR3 is 16 residues. Trimming took 3 bases from V and 1 from J; bases not matched to a gene: 6. Germline CDR1 reads MDHEN; CDR2 reads SYDVKM. The CDR3 nucleotides read TGTGCCAGCAGTTTTCGTCTGGGACAGGGGAACACTGAAGCTTTCTTT. This codes for CASSFRLGQGNTEAFF.

The J gene is TRBJ2-1, the V gene TRBV6-1, with 7 positions matching TRBD1. J lost 10 bases, V lost 2 bases, and 11 bases had no gene match. Germline assignment: CDR1 MNHNS and CDR2 SASEGT. The CDR3 covers 15 residues. The CDR3 bases are TGTGCCAGCAGTGAAAGTAGGGCAGGGGGAGTGGAGCAGTTCTTC. Translated: CASSESRAGGVEQFF.

V usage is TRBV5-8 and J usage is TRBJ2-5; 8 nucleotides line up with TRBD1. The CDR3 spans 15 residues. The V gene end was trimmed by 4 bases and the J gene end by 5 bases; junction bases not matched to a gene: 10. Germline V CDR1 and CDR2: SGHTS, YDEGEE. CDR3 protein: CASSTLGQDMETQYF. CDR3 in DNA: TGTGCCAGCAGCACGCTGGGACAGGACATGGAGACCCAGTACTTC.

The genes are TRBV19 and TRBJ1-3, with D unresolved. Germline CDR1 LNHDA, CDR2 SQIVND (reference sequence). This CDR3 has 12 amino acids. V gave up 3 bases and J gave up 8 bases, with 8 bases separating them. The CDR3 DNA follows: TGTGCCAGTAGTATCGGGGTTTACACCATATATTTT. This codes for CASSIGVYTIYF.

This chain connects TRBV7-8 to TRBJ2-5, with D possibly being TRBD2 (6 bases). The V gene lost 5 bases and the J gene lost 4 bases, with 14 bases spanning the gap. CDR1 and CDR2 from the germline V gene are SGHVS and FQNEAQ. CDR3 length: 14 residues. The CDR3 coding sequence is TGTGCCAGCAGCGTGGGGACTCCTCCAGAGACCCAGTACTTC. Protein product: CASSVGTPPETQYF.